These 21 T cell receptor beta chains were sequenced from one sample in a study of blood T cell repertoires in COVID-19. Here immunoSEQ multiplex PCR was the method, and the copy in TCRdb shows in-frame clones only, minus some. The sample includes about 170,000 clones, 86% seen only once; the top ten take roughly 3.4%. The specimen was peripheral blood. The origin of the receptors is a man in his 70s with acute or convalescent COVID-19.

J is TRBJ1-1 and V is TRBV6-5; a weak D match, TRBD1 (6 bases). With 2 bases removed from V and 11 bases from J, the gap between germline ends came to 12 bases. From germline, CDR1 is MNHEY and CDR2 SVGAGI. The length of the CDR3 is 12 residues. The CDR3 region is CASSYAQGDAFF. CDR3 in DNA: TGTGCCAGCAGTTACGCACAGGGAGACGCTTTCTTT.

The chain couples TRBV19 to TRBJ1-2, with 10 positions matching TRBD1. Germline CDR1 is LNHDA and CDR2 is SQIVND (reference sequence). CDR3 length: 14 residues. The junction had 4 bases not matched to a gene; V was cut back by 1 base and J by 8 bases. This CDR3 is CASSIGTGGPGYTF. The CDR3 nucleotides read TGTGCCAGTAGTATAGGGACAGGGGGACCCGGCTACACCTTC.

The genes are TRBV28 and TRBJ2-3, with D maybe TRBD1 (5 bases). The CDR3 runs 13 residues. V gave up 2 bases and J gave up 8 bases, with 11 bases separating them. CDR1 and CDR2 (germline): MDHEN, SYDVKM. DNA of the CDR3: TGTGCCAGCAGTTTACAGGGTAGTGGTACGCAGTATTTT. Amino acids: CASSLQGSGTQYF.

The chain links TRBV7-9 to TRBJ2-3; tentatively, D is TRBD1 (5 bases). V lost 4 bases and J lost 2, with 10 bases in between. Germline V gives CDR1 SEHNR, CDR2 FQNEAQ (reference sequence). The CDR3 has 14 amino acids. As DNA, the CDR3 is TGTGCCAGCAGCTCGCGACAGATCACAGATACGCAGTATTTT. This translates into CASSSRQITDTQYF.

The V call is TRBV28, the J call TRBJ2-3; D is perhaps TRBD2 (5 bases). CDR1 MDHEN and CDR2 SYDVKM come from the germline V gene. This CDR3 contains 14 residues. Trimming shortened V by 10 bases and J by 1 base, and 15 bases separated the two germline ends. The CDR3 loop reads CATDPSGGTDTQYF. The DNA for the CDR3 is TGTGCCACCGACCCGAGCGGAGGCACAGATACGCAGTATTTT.

The genes are TRBV5-4 and TRBJ1-4; D remains unclear. The germline CDR1 and CDR2 sequences are SGHNT and YYREEE (reference sequence). Between the trimmed V and J ends, which lost 6 bases and 4 bases, there was a span of 19 bases. The CDR3 is 16 amino acids. In DNA form, the CDR3 reads TGTGCCAGCACCCTAAACGTGGCAGGAAATAATGAAAAACTGTTTTTT. Amino acid sequence: CASTLNVAGNNEKLFF. The full variable domain, rest sourced from reference TRBV5-4 and TRBJ1-4, is ETGVTQSPTHLIKTRGQQVTLRCSSQSGHNTVSWYQQALGQGPQFIFQYYREEENGRGNFPPRFSGLQFPNYSSELNVNALELDDSALYLCASTLNVAGNNEKLFFGSGTQLSVL.

Remarks on this clone: A junction boundary mismatches the germline segment, possibly from a read error. The rearrangement uses TRBV6-6 and TRBJ2-7; 11 bases are shared with TRBD2. Germline V gives CDR1 MNHNY, CDR2 SVGAGI (reference sequence). The CDR3 is made up of 11 amino acids. This chain's CDR3 is CASSSGLAGSF. CDR3 DNA: TGTGCCAGCAGTTCCGGACTAGCGGGTTCCTTC.

The rearrangement joins TRBV27 to TRBJ2-1, with 9 nucleotides matching TRBD2. With V trimmed by 1 base and J by 1 base, 5 bases remained unmatched. The germline gives CDR1 MNHEY, CDR2 SMNVEV (reference sequence). There are 17 residues in the CDR3. CDR3 sequence reads: CASSLLEAGGSYNEQFF. The CDR3 DNA reads TGTGCCAGCAGTTTATTGGAGGCGGGAGGGTCCTACAATGAGCAGTTCTTC.

The chain combines TRBV2 with TRBJ2-1; no reliable D call. The ends were cut back, 5 bases at V and 12 bases at J, with 11 bases in the middle. Looked up from germline, CDR1 is SNHLY and CDR2 is FYNNEI. This CDR3 is 11 amino acids long. In DNA, the CDR3 is TGTGCCAGCAGTCCGCAACAGTGGCAGTTCTTC. The encoded protein is CASSPQQWQFF.

The chain is built from TRBV5-4 and TRBJ1-6, with TRBD1 matching over 7 bases. The CDR3 covers 14 residues. V lost 4 bases and J lost 7; bases outside the gene matches: 5. The germline V gene encodes CDR1 SGHNT and CDR2 YYREEE (reference sequence). CDR3 nucleotides: TGTGCCAGCAGCCCGGGACAGATAAATTCACCCCTCCACTTT. The encoded protein is CASSPGQINSPLHF. Looking up the rest from reference TRBV5-4 and TRBJ1-6 gives the full variable domain: ETGVTQSPTHLIKTRGQQVTLRCSSQSGHNTVSWYQQALGQGPQFIFQYYREEENGRGNFPPRFSGLQFPNYSSELNVNALELDDSALYLCASSPGQINSPLHFGNGTRLTVT.

The rearrangement joins TRBV4-3 to TRBJ1-2; the D gene is possibly TRBD1 (6 bases). Trimming stripped 0 bases from V and 8 bases from J, with 16 bases between. CDR1 is LGHNA, CDR2 YSLEER, per germline. CDR3 size: 15 residues. CDR3 sequence reads: CASSQEASGVGGYTF. CDR3 sequence (DNA): TGCGCCAGCAGCCAAGAGGCGTCAGGGGTTGGCGGCTACACCTTC.

This chain links TRBV2 with TRBJ1-1, with 7 bases fitting TRBD1. There are 15 residues in the CDR3. Trimming cost V 0 bases and J 0 bases; bases outside gene matches: 1. Looked up from germline, CDR1 is SNHLY and CDR2 is FYNNEI. The CDR3 loop is CASSEAGTVNTEAFF. The CDR3 bases are TGTGCCAGCAGTGAAGCGGGGACAGTGAACACTGAAGCTTTCTTT.

V gene TRBV2 combines with J gene TRBJ2-1, with 12 bases matching TRBD2. Trimming cost V 7 bases and J 0 bases; bases outside gene matches: 10. This CDR3 spans 18 amino acids. Germline CDR1 is SNHLY and CDR2 is FYNNEI. The CDR3 coding sequence is TGTGCCAGCATCCCCGCTAGCGGGGGGGAAAGCTCCTACAATGAGCAGTTCTTC. Translation: CASIPASGGESSYNEQFF.

This clone was observed a few times. The V gene is TRBV4-2, the J gene TRBJ2-5; a weak D match, TRBD2 (6 bases). CDR3 size: 16 residues. The germline V gene has CDR1 LGHNA and CDR2 YNFKEQ. V was trimmed by 1 base and J by 4 bases, leaving 16 bases between them. The CDR3 sequence is CASSQAYYGGAETQYF. CDR3 DNA: TGTGCCAGCAGCCAAGCCTACTACGGGGGAGCAGAGACCCAGTACTTC.

The chain has TRBV7-9 and TRBJ2-5, with D possibly matching TRBD2 (5 bases). This CDR3 comprises 15 residues. Trimming stripped 5 bases from V and 3 bases from J, with 16 bases between. Germline values: CDR1 SEHNR, CDR2 FQNEAQ (reference sequence). The CDR3 reads CASSSGFPFKETQYF. The DNA of the CDR3 is TGTGCCAGCAGCAGCGGCTTTCCCTTCAAAGAGACCCAGTACTTC.

The chain joins TRBV4-3 to TRBJ1-2; D is unresolved. CDR1 and CDR2 from the germline V gene are LGHNA and YSLEER. CDR3 length equals 14 residues. V lost 1 base and J 7 bases, leaving 13 bases between the germline ends. The CDR3 reads CASSQGVNTVGYTF. The CDR3 DNA sequence: TGCGCCAGCAGCCAAGGAGTAAATACAGTTGGCTACACCTTC.

The CDR3 DNA reads TGTGCCAGCAGGCTGGAAGGGACAAGGGTGGATCAGCCCCAGCATTTT. Its protein is CASRLEGTRVDQPQHF. The V call is TRBV27, the J call TRBJ1-5, with a weak D call TRBD1 (6 bases). V was pared by 6 bases and J by 5 bases, with 20 bases between. In germline, CDR1 is MNHEY, CDR2 SMNVEV (reference sequence). This CDR3 comprises 16 residues.

The chain employs TRBV25-1 and TRBJ2-1, with D possibly TRBD1 on 7 matching bases. Per the germline V gene, CDR1 is MGHDK and CDR2 is SYGVNS. V was clipped by 3 bases and J by 2 bases, with 11 bases between them. The CDR3 is 15 residues long. This CDR3 reads CASSEVRGAYNEQFF. The DNA for the CDR3 is TGTGCCAGCAGTGAGGTCAGGGGGGCCTACAATGAGCAGTTCTTC.

The CDR3 region has the DNA TGTGCCAGCAGTTCCGGGGGGGGGAGGCCCCAGCATTTT. Protein: CASSSGGGRPQHF. The chain uses TRBV27 and TRBJ1-5, with a weak D call TRBD1 (5 bases). There are 13 residues in the CDR3. Germline CDR1 and CDR2: MNHEY and SMNVEV (reference sequence). Trimming took 4 bases from V and 9 from J, leaving 13 bases between them.

This clone was seen a single time. The rearrangement uses TRBV9 and TRBJ1-5; D ambiguous. Trimming stripped 3 bases from V and 1 base from J, with 11 bases between. Per the germline V gene, CDR1 is SGDLS and CDR2 is YYNGEE. The CDR3 totals 15 residues. The CDR3 region has the DNA TGTGCCAGCAGCGGCGGGTCCGGGAGCAATCAGCCCCAGCATTTT. Protein: CASSGGSGSNQPQHF.

The V gene is TRBV19, the J gene TRBJ2-7; 11 positions match TRBD1. Trimming took 0 bases from V and 3 from J; bases not matched to a gene: 7. CDR3 size: 17 residues. Germline V gene data show CDR1 as LNHDA and CDR2 as SQIVND (reference sequence). CDR3 amino acids: CASSIDRLGTGGYEQYF. Here the CDR3 DNA reads TGTGCCAGTAGTATAGATCGCCTCGGGACAGGGGGCTACGAGCAGTACTTC.